Listed here are 7 T cell receptor beta chains from one sample, sequenced in a study of T cell repertoires in cytomegalovirus infection. Their target antigens are unknown. TCRdb independently ran MiXCR on the reads; one entry per CDR3 protein. The sample includes 650,000 to 900,000 distinct CDR3 sequences, about 31% seen only once; the top ten take around 11%. Material: cultured CD8+ T cells from PBMCs, obtained from culture after CMV antigen stimulation. Every receptor here comes from a human donor in good health (CMV status not recorded). Some clones in this sample may be carry-over from other donors' samples.

CDR3 sequence reads: CASSLTGTDYTYEQYF. CDR3 nucleotide sequence: TGTGCCAGCAGCTTGACCGGGACGGACTACACCTACGAGCAGTACTTC. J is TRBJ2-7 and V is TRBV7-9; D perhaps matches TRBD2 (6 bases). CDR3 length: 16 residues. CDR1 and CDR2 from the germline V gene are SEHNR and FQNEAQ (reference sequence). V was pared by 3 bases and J by 2 bases, with 17 bases between.

This chain joins TRBV6-5 and TRBJ2-1; D possibly corresponds to TRBD2 (6 bases). V lost 6 bases, J lost 4 bases, and 19 bases lay in between. Germline V CDR1 and CDR2: MNHEY, SVGAGI. The CDR3 loop spans 16 amino acids. The CDR3: CASSRGGPGPYNEQFF. CDR3 nucleotides: TGTGCCAGCAGCAGAGGAGGGCCGGGGCCTTACAATGAGCAGTTCTTC.

This clonotype was seen a few times. The chain recombines TRBV4-1 with TRBJ1-2, with D unresolved. V gave up 2 bases and J gave up 3 bases, with 13 bases separating them. Germline loops: CDR1 MGHRA, CDR2 YSYEKL. This CDR3 is built from 15 residues. The CDR3 loop is CASSQTHDGDYGYTF. As DNA, the CDR3 is TGCGCCAGCAGCCAAACACACGATGGGGACTATGGCTACACCTTC.

The chain recombines TRBV27 with TRBJ1-2, with D unresolved. Between the trimmed V and J ends, which lost 8 bases and 4 bases, there was a span of 20 bases. CDR3 length: 15 amino acids. CDR1 is MNHEY and CDR2 is SMNVEV in the germline V gene (reference sequence). The CDR3 here is CASGPNSAGVYGYTF. CDR3 bases: TGTGCCAGCGGCCCGAACAGTGCCGGCGTCTATGGCTACACCTTC.

The V gene is TRBV7-9, the J gene TRBJ2-2; perhaps TRBD2 as D (6 bases). CDR1 and CDR2 (germline): SEHNR, FQNEAQ (reference sequence). Trimming pared 6 bases from V and 4 bases from J, leaving 18 bases between. This CDR3 spans 16 amino acids. Written as DNA, the CDR3 is TGTGCCAGCAGACTTTGGACGGGGGAATCCACCGGGGAGCTGTTTTTT. This gives the protein CASRLWTGESTGELFF.

The chain uses TRBV6-1 and TRBJ2-5, with D possibly being TRBD2 (5 bases). The CDR3 loop spans 12 amino acids. V dropped 6 bases and J dropped 4 bases, with 9 bases sitting between them. In germline, CDR1 is MNHNS, CDR2 SASEGT. The CDR3 is CASREVGETQYF. DNA of the CDR3: TGTGCCAGCAGGGAGGTCGGAGAGACCCAGTACTTC.

Comment on this clonotype: The conserved phenylalanine or tryptophan is not found at the CDR3 terminus, so this likely reflects a read error. The chain couples TRBV3-1 to TRBJ2-6; D possibly corresponds to TRBD1 (6 bases). The germline V gene has CDR1 LGHDT and CDR2 YNNKEL (reference sequence). The CDR3 is 15 amino acids. This chain's CDR3 is CVSSRPGEGANVLTS. CDR3 bases: TGTGTCAGCAGCCGCCCAGGGGAAGGGGCCAACGTCCTGACTTCC.